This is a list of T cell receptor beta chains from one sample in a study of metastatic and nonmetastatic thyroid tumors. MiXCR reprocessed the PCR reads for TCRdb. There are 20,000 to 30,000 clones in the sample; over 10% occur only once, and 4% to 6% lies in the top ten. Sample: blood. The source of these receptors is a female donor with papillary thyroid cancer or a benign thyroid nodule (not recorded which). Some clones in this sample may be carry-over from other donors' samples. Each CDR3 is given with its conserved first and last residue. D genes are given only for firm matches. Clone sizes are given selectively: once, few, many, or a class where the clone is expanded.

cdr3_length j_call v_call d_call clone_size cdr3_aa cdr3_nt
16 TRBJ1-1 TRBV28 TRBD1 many CASRRIQGAGNTEAFF TGTGCCAGCAGACGGATACAGGGGGCAGGGAACACTGAAGCTTTCTTT
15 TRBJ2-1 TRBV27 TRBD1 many CASSLSGQGVYEQFF TGTGCCAGCAGTTTATCGGGACAGGGTGTTTACGAGCAGTTCTTC
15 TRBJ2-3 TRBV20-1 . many CSAGARERGTDTQYF TGCAGTGCGGGGGCGCGGGAGAGAGGCACAGATACGCAGTATTTT
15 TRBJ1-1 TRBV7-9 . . CASSRFDSRNTESFF TGTGCCAGCAGCCGATTCGACAGCCGAAACACTGAATCATTCTTT
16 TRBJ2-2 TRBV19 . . CAGSTSPSFATGELFF TGTGCCGGTAGTACATCGCCCTCCTTTGCCACCGGGGAGCTGTTTTTT
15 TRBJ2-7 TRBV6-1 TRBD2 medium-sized CASSEGLAGVYEQYF TGTGCCAGCAGTGAAGGCCTAGCGGGAGTCTACGAGCAGTACTTC
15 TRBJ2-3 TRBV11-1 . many CASSLGTASTDTQYF TGTGCCAGCAGCTTAGGGACAGCGAGCACAGATACGCAGTATTTT
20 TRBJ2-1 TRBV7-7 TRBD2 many CASSLLPGLAGGSSGNEQFF TGTGCCAGCAGCTTATTACCGGGACTAGCGGGAGGTTCATCCGGCAATGAGCAGTTCTTC
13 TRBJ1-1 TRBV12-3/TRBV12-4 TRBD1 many CASTADRVSGAFF TGTGCCAGCACCGCCGACAGGGTCAGCGGAGCTTTCTTT
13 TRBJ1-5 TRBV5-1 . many CASSLAEDQPQHF TGCGCCAGCAGCTTGGCCGAGGATCAGCCCCAGCATTTT
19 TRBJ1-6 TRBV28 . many CASSPGRWSRGSYNSPLHF TGTGCCAGCAGTCCCGGCCGCTGGAGCAGGGGCTCCTATAATTCACCCCTCCACTTT
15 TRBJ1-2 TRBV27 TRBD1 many CASSSGQGRSYGYTF TGTGCCAGCAGTTCGGGACAGGGGAGGAGCTATGGCTACACCTTC
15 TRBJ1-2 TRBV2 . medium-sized CASVRTEINYYGYTF TGTGCCAGCGTAAGGACAGAAATTAATTACTATGGCTACACCTTC
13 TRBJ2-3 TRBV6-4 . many CASSDSPKDTQYF TGTGCCAGCAGTGACTCCCCCAAGGATACGCAGTATTTT
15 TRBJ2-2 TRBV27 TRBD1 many CASSFGQGAAGELFF TGTGCCAGCAGTTTCGGACAGGGGGCGGCCGGGGAGCTGTTTTTT
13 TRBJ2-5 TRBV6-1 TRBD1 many CASSATGRETQYF TGTGCCAGCAGTGCGACAGGGAGAGAGACCCAGTACTTC
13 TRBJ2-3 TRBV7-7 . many CASSLGTADTQYF TGTGCTAGCAGCTTAGGTACCGCAGATACACAGTATTTT
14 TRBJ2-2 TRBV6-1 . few CAISADWNTGEPFF TGTGCCATCAGTGCGGACTGGAACACCGGGGAGCCGTTTTTT
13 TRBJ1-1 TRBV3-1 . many CASSQEGGAGAFF TGTGCCAGCAGCCAAGAGGGTGGGGCAGGCGCTTTCTTT
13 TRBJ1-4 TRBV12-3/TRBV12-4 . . CASRPTTTGKLFF TGTGCCAGTCGACCAACAACTACTGGAAAACTGTTTTTT
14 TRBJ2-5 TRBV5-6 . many CASSLDRYQETQYF TGTGCCAGCAGCCTCGACAGGTACCAAGAGACCCAGTACTTC
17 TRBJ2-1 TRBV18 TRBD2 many CASSPGVRTSGTHEQFF TGTGCCAGCTCACCCGGAGTAAGGACTAGCGGGACCCATGAGCAGTTCTTC
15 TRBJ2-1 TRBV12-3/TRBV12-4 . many CASSRDHPRYNEQFF TGTGCCAGCAGCCGGGACCATCCACGATACAATGAGCAGTTCTTC
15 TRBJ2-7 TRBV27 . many CASSLYRGFSYEQYF TGTGCCAGCAGTTTATACCGCGGATTCTCCTACGAGCAGTACTTC
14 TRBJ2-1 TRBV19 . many CASSIAGKYNEQFF TGTGCCAGTAGTATCGCGGGAAAGTACAATGAGCAGTTCTTC
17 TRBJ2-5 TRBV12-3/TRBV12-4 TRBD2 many CASSPWTSGSGVETQYF TGTGCCAGCAGTCCATGGACTAGCGGGAGTGGTGTAGAGACCCAGTACTTC
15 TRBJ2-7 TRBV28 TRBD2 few CASSINLAGSYEQYF TGTGCCAGCAGTATAAACCTAGCGGGAAGCTACGAGCAGTACTTC
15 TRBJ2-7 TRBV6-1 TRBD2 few CAGKGLAGAIYEHYF TGTGCCGGCAAAGGACTAGCGGGAGCGATCTACGAGCATTACTTC
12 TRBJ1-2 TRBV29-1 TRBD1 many CSVIGGQGSYTF TGCAGCGTAATAGGGGGACAGGGAAGCTACACCTTC
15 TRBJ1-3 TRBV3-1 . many CASSRTGSGRNTIYF TGTGCCAGCAGCCGAACAGGTAGTGGTAGAAACACCATATATTTT
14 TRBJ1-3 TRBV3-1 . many CASSQGEAGNTIYF TGTGCCAGCAGCCAAGGAGAAGCAGGAAACACCATATATTTT
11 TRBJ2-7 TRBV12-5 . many CASGLSPGQYF TGTGCTAGTGGTTTAAGCCCCGGGCAGTACTTC
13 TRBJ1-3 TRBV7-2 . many CASSLRGPNTIYF TGTGCCAGCAGCCTCCGGGGACCAAACACCATATATTTT
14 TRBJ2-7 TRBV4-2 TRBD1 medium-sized CASSQADRGNEQYF TGTGCCAGCAGCCAAGCCGACAGGGGAAACGAGCAGTACTTC
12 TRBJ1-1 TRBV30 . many CAWDPGNTEAFF TGTGCCTGGGACCCGGGGAACACTGAAGCTTTCTTT
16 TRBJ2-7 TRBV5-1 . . CASSQRGSRGRAEQYF TGCGCCAGCAGCCAGAGGGGGAGTAGGGGTCGAGCCGAGCAGTACTTC
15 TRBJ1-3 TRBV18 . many CASSRDRNEGNTIYF TGTGCCAGCTCTAGAGACAGGAACGAAGGAAACACCATATATTTT
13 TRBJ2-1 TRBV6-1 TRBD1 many CASSPTGVNEQFF TGTGCCAGCAGTCCGACAGGGGTCAATGAGCAGTTCTTC
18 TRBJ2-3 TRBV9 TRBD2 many CASSAGPPSGRRTDTQYF TGTGCCAGCAGCGCAGGACCCCCTAGCGGGAGGCGCACAGATACGCAGTATTTT
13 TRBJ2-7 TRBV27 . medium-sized CASSLSSEVEQYF TGTGCCAGCAGTTTATCGTCAGAAGTCGAGCAGTACTTC
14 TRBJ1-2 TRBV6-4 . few CASSDGVDVYGYTF TGTGCCAGCAGTGACGGAGTGGATGTCTATGGCTACACCTTC
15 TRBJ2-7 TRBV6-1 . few CASSPLGGLDYEQYF TGTGCCAGCAGCCCGTTGGGGGGACTTGACTACGAGCAGTACTTC
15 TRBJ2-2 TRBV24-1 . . CATSESVGGTGELFF TGTGCCACCAGCGAGTCGGTGGGTGGCACCGGGGAGCTGTTTTTT
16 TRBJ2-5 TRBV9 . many CASSAGGTSVSETQYF TGTGCCAGCAGCGCCGGCGGGACTTCAGTTTCAGAGACCCAGTACTTC
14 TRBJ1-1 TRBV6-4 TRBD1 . CASLPGTGNTEAFF TGTGCCAGCTTGCCCGGGACAGGGAACACTGAAGCTTTCTTT
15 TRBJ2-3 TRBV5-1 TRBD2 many CASSKRDPSTDTQYF TGCGCCAGCTCGAAGCGGGATCCTAGCACAGATACGCAGTATTTT
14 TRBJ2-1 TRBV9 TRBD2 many CASSVVTSVNEQFF TGTGCCAGCAGCGTAGTCACTAGCGTCAATGAGCAGTTCTTC
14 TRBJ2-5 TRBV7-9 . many CASSRRLYQETQYF TGTGCCAGCAGCCGACGCCTATATCAAGAGACCCAGTACTTC
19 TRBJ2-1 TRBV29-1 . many CSVESIVVRGPQLLTEQFF TGCAGCGTTGAATCCATCGTAGTTAGGGGCCCTCAACTACTTACTGAGCAGTTCTTC
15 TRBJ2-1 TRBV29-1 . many CSVEDQGFTYNEQFF TGCAGCGTTGAAGATCAAGGGTTCACCTACAATGAGCAGTTCTTC
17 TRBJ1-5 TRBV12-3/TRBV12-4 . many CASSFSIGRAGSQPQHF TGTGCCAGCAGTTTTTCTATTGGCAGGGCCGGCAGTCAGCCCCAGCATTTT
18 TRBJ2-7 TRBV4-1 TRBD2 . CASSQHLFALAGAREQYF TGCGCCAGCAGTCAACACCTCTTTGCACTAGCGGGAGCCCGCGAGCAGTACTTC
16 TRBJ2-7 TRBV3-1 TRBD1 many CASSQDLTGGSSEQYF TGTGCCAGCAGCCAAGATCTTACAGGGGGCTCCTCCGAGCAGTACTTC
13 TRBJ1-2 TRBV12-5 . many CASSGPTNYGYTF TGTGCTAGTTCAGGACCGACTAACTATGGCTACACCTTC
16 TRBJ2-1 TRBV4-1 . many CASSFRRDLKLGEQFF TGCGCCAGCAGCTTCCGCCGGGACTTAAAGCTTGGTGAGCAGTTCTTC